This record covers a single T cell receptor beta chain. Its cognate antigen is unknown. The CDR3 spans 15 residues. V was clipped by 0 bases and J by 1 base, with 10 bases between them. The germline V gene has CDR1 SGDLS and CDR2 YYNGEE. What was amplified from RNA transcripts were TCR beta CDR3 regions. TCR CDR3 regions were first amplified by RT-PCR with HTBI primers. Each CDR3 protein is one row after TCRdb ran MiXCR on the multiplex PCR reads. The sample carries more than 550,000 distinct CDR3 sequences, over 15% recorded once. The data derive from a study of T cells in Graves' hyperthyroidism and ophthalmopathy. In the study overall: Upon initial diagnosis and before any treatment, peripheral blood was collected. Findings and caveats of the study: In blood, most of the thyroid clonotypes expanded above 0.001 were also present.

The V and J genes are TRBV9 and TRBJ1-1, with D possibly being TRBD1 (5 bases). Sequencing used blood. This receptor was identified in a woman between 45 and 60 years old with Graves' hyperthyroidism that later progressed to Graves' ophthalmopathy. DNA of the CDR3: TGTGCCAGCAGCGTAGGACAGATTTCGAACACTGAAGCTTTCTTT. Amino acids: CASSVGQISNTEAFF.